This T cell receptor (beta chain) is drawn from a study of cytomegalovirus exposure and HLA in healthy donors. Findings and caveats of the study: A later analysis by the authors found several of the most significant clusters apparently linked to common viral pathogens. From TCR beta sequences, most subjects' HLA-A and HLA-B alleles were reportedly predicted accurately.

The study ran its PCR with 60 Vbeta and 13 Jbeta primers. This table comes from immunoSEQ multiplex PCR, and its TCRdb copy is limited to in-frame clones, with some not included. The sample records approximately 170,000 clones, over 75% being singletons. CDR1 is SGHRS, CDR2 YFSETQ, per germline. Trimming cost V 0 bases and J 7 bases, with 8 bases left between them. CDR3 length: 13 amino acids. To note about this clone: Its antigen remains unidentified.

The genes are TRBV5-1 and TRBJ1-5; unclear D gene. Material: PBMCs. This clonotype originated in a man aged 50 to 59 in good health and CMV-seropositive. The CDR3 is CASSLEGGQPQHF. CDR3 sequence (DNA): TGCGCCAGCAGCTTGGAGGGAGGGCAGCCCCAGCATTTT. Combining the CDR3 with reference TRBV5-1 and TRBJ1-5 gives the whole variable domain KAGVTQTPRYLIKTRGQQVTLSCSPISGHRSVSWYQQTPGQGLQFLFEYFSETQRNKGNFPGRFSGRQFSNSRSEMNVSTLELGDSALYLCASSLEGGQPQHFGDGTRLSIL.